Given below is one TCR beta chain in context. Some clones are missing from TCRdb's copy, which holds only in-frame ones; the method was immunoSEQ multiplex PCR. The sample carries 150,000 or so clones, approximately 90% recorded once. This entry comes from a study of blood T cell repertoires in COVID-19. The sequence derives from a woman in her forties who had been exposed to COVID-19. The sample comprised PBMCs or T cells enriched from blood (not recorded which).

As DNA, the CDR3 is TGTGCCAGCAGCTTCCTGGCAGTTGACACCGGGGAGCTGTTTTTT. This sequence encodes CASSFLAVDTGELFF. V usage is TRBV5-6 and J usage is TRBJ2-2; unclear D gene. The V end was cut by 2 bases, the J end by 3 bases, with 11 bases between. The CDR3 is made up of 15 amino acids. CDR1 is SGHDT and CDR2 is YYEEEE in the germline V gene.